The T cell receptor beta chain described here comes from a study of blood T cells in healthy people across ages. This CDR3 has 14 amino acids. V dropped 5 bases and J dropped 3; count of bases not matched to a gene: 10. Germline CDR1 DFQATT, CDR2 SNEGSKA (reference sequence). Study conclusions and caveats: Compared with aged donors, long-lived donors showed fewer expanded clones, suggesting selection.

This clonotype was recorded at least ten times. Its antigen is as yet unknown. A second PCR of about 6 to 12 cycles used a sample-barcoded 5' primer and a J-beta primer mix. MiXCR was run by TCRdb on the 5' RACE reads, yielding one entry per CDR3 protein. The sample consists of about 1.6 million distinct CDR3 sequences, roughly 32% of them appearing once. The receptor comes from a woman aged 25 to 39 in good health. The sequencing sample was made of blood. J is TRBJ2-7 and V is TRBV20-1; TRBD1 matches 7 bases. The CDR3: CSAFHRQGIYEQYF. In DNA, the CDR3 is TGCAGTGCTTTCCACAGACAGGGCATCTACGAGCAGTACTTC.